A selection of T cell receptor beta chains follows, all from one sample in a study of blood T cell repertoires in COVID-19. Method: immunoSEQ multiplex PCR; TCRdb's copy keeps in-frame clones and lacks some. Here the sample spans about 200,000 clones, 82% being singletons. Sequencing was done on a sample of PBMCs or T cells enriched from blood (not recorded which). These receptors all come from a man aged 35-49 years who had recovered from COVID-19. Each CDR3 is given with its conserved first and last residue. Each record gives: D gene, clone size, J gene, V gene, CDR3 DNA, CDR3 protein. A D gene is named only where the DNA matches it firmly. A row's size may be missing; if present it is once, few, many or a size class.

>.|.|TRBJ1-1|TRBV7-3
TGTGCCAGCAGCTACGGGGGAAACACTGAAGCTTTCTTT
CASSYGGNTEAFF
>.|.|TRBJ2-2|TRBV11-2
TGTGCCAGCAGCGCGAACGGCGGGGAGCTGTTTTTT
CASSANGGELFF
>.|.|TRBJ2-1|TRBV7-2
TGTGCCAGCAGCTCCCCAGGGGCAGGGGGGAATGAGCAGTTCTTC
CASSSPGAGGNEQFF
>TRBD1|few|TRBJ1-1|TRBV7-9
TGTGCCAGCAGCTTAGACCCAGGGGGTTTGAACACTGAAGCTTTCTTT
CASSLDPGGLNTEAFF
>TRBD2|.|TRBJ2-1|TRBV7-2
TGTGCCAGCAGCTTAGACCGGGGGGGCATCGATGAGCAGTTCTTC
CASSLDRGGIDEQFF
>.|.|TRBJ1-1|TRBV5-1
TGCGCCAGCAGCTTACAAGGAATTGAGGTGGGAGCTTTCTTT
CASSLQGIEVGAFF
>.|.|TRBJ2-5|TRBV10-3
TGTGCCATCCGGCAGGGGGAGACCCAGTACTTC
CAIRQGETQYF
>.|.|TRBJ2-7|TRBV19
TGTGCCAGTAAGGAGGGCCCCTCCGAGCAGTACTTC
CASKEGPSEQYF
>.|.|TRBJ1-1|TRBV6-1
TGTGCCAGCAGCGAAGCCTACGGGAACACTGAAGCTTTCTTT
CASSEAYGNTEAFF
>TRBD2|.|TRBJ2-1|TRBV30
TGTGCTTCGTCACGGGAGGGGCGGTTGGAGCAGTTCTTC
CASSREGRLEQFF
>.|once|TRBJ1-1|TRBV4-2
TGTGCCAGCAGCCAAGACAGGGACACTGAAGCTTTCTTT
CASSQDRDTEAFF
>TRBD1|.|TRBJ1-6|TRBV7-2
TGTGCCAGCAGCGAACCGGGACAGGGCTTTTCACCCCTCCACTTT
CASSEPGQGFSPLHF
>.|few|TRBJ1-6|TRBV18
TGTGCCAGCTCACCACCGGCAGGGGCTTCACCCCTCCACTTT
CASSPPAGASPLHF
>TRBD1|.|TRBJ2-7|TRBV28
TGTGCCAGCAGCACTTCTGGACAGGGGAGTCCCTACGAGCAGTACTTC
CASSTSGQGSPYEQYF
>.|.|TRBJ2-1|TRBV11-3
TGTGCCAGCAGCTTAGGTACCGAGCCTGAGCAGTTCTTC
CASSLGTEPEQFF
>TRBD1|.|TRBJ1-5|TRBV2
TGTGCCAGCCTGGACCTGACAGGGCCTAGCAATCAGCCCCAGCATTTT
CASLDLTGPSNQPQHF
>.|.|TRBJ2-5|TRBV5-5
TGTGCCAGCAGCCCAACCACGGGGGAGGCTGGGGAGACCCAGTACTTC
CASSPTTGEAGETQYF
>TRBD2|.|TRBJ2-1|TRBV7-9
TGTGCCAGCAGCCCCATCCGAGGGACTAGCGGAGCCCCCAATGAGCAGTTCTTC
CASSPIRGTSGAPNEQFF
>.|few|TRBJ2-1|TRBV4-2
TGTGCCAGCAGCCAAGAGGGACTCCAACCCCATACGGGTGAGCAGTTCTTC
CASSQEGLQPHTGEQFF
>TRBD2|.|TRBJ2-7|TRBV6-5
TGTGCCAGCAACCTCCGGGGGGGACCCGCCTACGAGCAGTACTTC
CASNLRGGPAYEQYF
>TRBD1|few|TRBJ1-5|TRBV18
TGTGCCAGCTCACCATCCCAGGGGGGCAATCAGCCCCAGCATTTT
CASSPSQGGNQPQHF
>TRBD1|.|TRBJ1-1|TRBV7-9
TGTGCCAGCAGATACACAGGGGTGAACACTGAAGCTTTCTTT
CASRYTGVNTEAFF
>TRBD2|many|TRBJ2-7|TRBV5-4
TGTGCCAGCAGCTTGTTTCTAGCGGGAGGGGGAGAGCAGTACTTC
CASSLFLAGGGEQYF
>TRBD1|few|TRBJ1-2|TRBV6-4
TGTGCCAGCAGTGACACGGCAGGGGGTCTGAGCTACACCTTC
CASSDTAGGLSYTF
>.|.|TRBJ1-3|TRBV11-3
TGTGCCAGCAGCGCCCGTGGGGGCGCGGGAAACACCATATATTTT
CASSARGGAGNTIYF
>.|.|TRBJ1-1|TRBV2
TGTGCCAGCAAGGCCATGGGAGAGGCGAGTGAAGCTTTCTTT
CASKAMGEASEAFF
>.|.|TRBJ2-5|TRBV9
TGTGCCAGCAGCGTAGCACAAGCGGAGACCCAGTACTTC
CASSVAQAETQYF
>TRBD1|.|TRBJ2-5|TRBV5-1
TGCGCCAGCAGCCCGGGGGACAGGGGAATATCGGAGACCCAGTACTTC
CASSPGDRGISETQYF
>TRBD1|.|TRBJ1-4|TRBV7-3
TGTGCCAGCAGCTTAACAGGGGGCGCCGGTGAAAAACTGTTTTTT
CASSLTGGAGEKLFF
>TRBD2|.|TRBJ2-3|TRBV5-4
TGTGCCAGCAGCCCCGGGACTAGCGGGGGGCGCACAGATACGCAGTATTTT
CASSPGTSGGRTDTQYF
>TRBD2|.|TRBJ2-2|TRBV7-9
TGTGCCAGCAGCTGGCTAGCGGGGGGCACCGGGGAGCTGTTTTTT
CASSWLAGGTGELFF